This T cell receptor beta chain emerged from a study of blood T cell repertoires in COVID-19. Germline values: CDR1 MNHEY, CDR2 SVGAGI. V lost 9 bases and J 0 bases, leaving 16 bases between the germline ends. This CDR3 has 15 residues. The method was immunoSEQ multiplex PCR; TCRdb's version includes in-frame clones alone and lacks a portion of them. Of about 140,000 clones detected, over 65% appear once; the ten largest clones hold 4.5%. Sequencing was performed on peripheral blood. The sequence came from a woman at least 80 years old with active or convalescent COVID-19. The chain recombines TRBV6-5 with TRBJ2-3; possibly TRBD2 for D (6 bases). The CDR3 sequence is CASGGETVSTDTQYF. In DNA form, the CDR3 reads TGTGCCAGTGGAGGGGAAACCGTTAGCACAGATACGCAGTATTTT.